The T cell receptor beta chain described here comes from a study of neoadjuvant anti-PD-1 for oral cavity cancer. The V gene's germline CDR1 is SEHNR and CDR2 FQNEAQ (reference sequence). This CDR3 is 18 amino acids long. V dropped 1 base and J dropped 0; count of bases not matched to a gene: 8. TCRdb keeps only in-frame clones here, not all; method: immunoSEQ multiplex PCR. The sample shows around 60,000 clones, around 80% of them seen only once. This TCR derives from a person aged 40 to 85 with oral cavity squamous cell carcinoma. The sequencing used PBMCs, collected before nivolumab (anti-PD-1) treatment. The genes are TRBV7-9 and TRBJ2-1; 8 nucleotides match TRBD1. The CDR3: CASSLDQGASSSYNEQFF. In nucleotides, the CDR3 is TGTGCCAGCAGCTTAGATCAGGGGGCGAGTAGCTCCTACAATGAGCAGTTCTTC.